The TCR beta chain under discussion was sequenced for a study of blood T cells in healthy people across ages. Study background: Template-switching capture recovered about one barcoded beta molecule per two T cells.

Next came a second PCR, run for about 6 to 11 cycles, which used a sample-barcoded 5' primer along with a J-beta primer mix. TCRdb recomputed calls from the 5' RACE reads with MiXCR, one row per CDR3 protein. Here the sample spans approximately 850,000 distinct CDR3 sequences, 58% being singletons. Germline CDR1 is DFQATT and CDR2 is SNEGSKA (reference sequence). The CDR3 consists of 13 residues. The trim removed 3 bases at V and 4 bases at J, leaving 3 bases unmatched. Study-wide results and limits: Aged donors had fewer naive CD4+ cells and lower diversity than long-lived donors. The authors considered diversity estimates from one million T cells to be underestimates.

This clonotype has just one count. Its specificity is not known. This clonotype was sampled from a man aged 25 to 45 in good health. This chain joins TRBV20-1 and TRBJ1-1, with 9 bases aligning to TRBD1. Sequenced input: blood. CDR3 sequence reads: CSARGDRATEAFF. The CDR3 DNA reads as TGCAGTGCTAGGGGGGACAGGGCCACTGAAGCTTTCTTT.